The 24 T cell receptor beta chains reported below all come from one sample, sequenced in a study of blood T cell repertoires in COVID-19. Profiling relied on immunoSEQ multiplex PCR, and the TCRdb table lists in-frame clones only, not all of them. In the table there are approximately 160,000 clones, roughly 90% of which are singletons. The sample taken for sequencing was peripheral blood. The receptors were sampled from a woman aged 70-85 years with acute or convalescent COVID-19.

This chain connects TRBV5-6 to TRBJ1-6, with D hard to call. Deletions cut 0 bases from V and 9 bases from J, with 10 bases between. Germline assignment: CDR1 SGHDT and CDR2 YYEEEE. This CDR3 contains 14 residues. For the CDR3, the DNA is TGTGCCAGCAGCTTGGGGTCTGGGCGTTCACCCCTCCACTTT. Protein: CASSLGSGRSPLHF.

This sequence joins TRBV4-1 and TRBJ1-2, with 7 bases identical to TRBD1. V gave up 5 bases and J gave up 6 bases; unmatched junction bases: 9. Germline V gene sequence: CDR1 MGHRA, CDR2 YSYEKL. The length of the CDR3 is 14 residues. CDR3: CASSRQGFGDGYTF. CDR3 coding DNA: TGCGCCAGCAGCAGACAGGGATTCGGTGATGGCTACACCTTC.

V is TRBV3-1 (or the pseudogene TRBV3-2) and J is TRBJ2-3; 8 positions agree with TRBD2. After removal of 3 bases from V and 2 bases from J, the junction contained 7 bases not matched to a gene. The CDR3 contains 16 residues. Looked up from germline, CDR1 is LGHDT and CDR2 is YNNKEL (reference sequence). DNA of the CDR3: TGTGCCAGCAGCCACCAGACTAGCGATTACACAGATACGCAGTATTTT. It yields the protein CASSHQTSDYTDTQYF.

V gene TRBV28 combines with J gene TRBJ1-4; D is uncertain. The V and J ends lost 5 bases and 2 bases respectively, with 9 bases between them. CDR1 and CDR2 (germline): MDHEN, SYDVKM. The CDR3 is made up of 14 amino acids. For the CDR3, the DNA is TGTGCCAGCAGTCAGAATCCCACTAATGAAAAACTGTTTTTT. Translating gives CASSQNPTNEKLFF.

The chain uses TRBV6-5 and TRBJ2-2; D uncertain. Germline V gene data show CDR1 as MNHEY and CDR2 as SVGAGI. Trimming shortened V by 2 bases and J by 3 bases, and 4 bases separated the two germline ends. The CDR3 totals 13 residues. CDR3 coding DNA: TGTGCCAGCAGTTACCGCGACACCGGGGAGCTGTTTTTT. It codes for CASSYRDTGELFF.

The gene calls are TRBV6-2 or TRBV6-3 and TRBJ2-5; the match to TRBD2 covers 7 bases. Looked up from germline, CDR1 is MNHEY and CDR2 is SVGEGT. After removal of 2 bases from V and 3 bases from J, the junction contained 6 bases not matched to a gene. This CDR3 region has 15 residues. The CDR3 nucleotides are TGTGCCAGCAGTTACCTTGGTCTAGCGGAAGAGACCCAGTACTTC. Amino acids: CASSYLGLAEETQYF.

The count of this clone is one. This rearrangement joins TRBV9 to TRBJ2-5, with 9 bases that match TRBD2. With V trimmed by 0 bases and J by 1 base, 7 bases remained unmatched. The germline gives CDR1 SGDLS, CDR2 YYNGEE. The CDR3 runs to 17 residues. Written as DNA, the CDR3 is TGTGCCAGCAGCGTAGGGAGTAGCGGGGGATTCCAAGAGACCCAGTACTTC. It specifies CASSVGSSGGFQETQYF.

The chain links TRBV4-3 to TRBJ1-2, with D maybe TRBD1 (6 bases). This CDR3 is 15 amino acids long. The V gene lost 0 bases and the J gene lost 7 bases, with 15 bases spanning the gap. CDR1 and CDR2 (germline): LGHNA, YSLEER. The CDR3 nucleotides are TGCGCCAGCAGCCAAGAGGAGCAGGGGCATTCTGGCTACACCTTC. Translating gives CASSQEEQGHSGYTF.

V and J are TRBV7-8 and TRBJ2-2; 11 bases line up with TRBD2. The CDR3 sequence is 16 residues long. From germline, CDR1 is SGHVS and CDR2 FQNEAQ. Trimming cost V 5 bases and J 6 bases; bases outside gene matches: 8. CDR3 sequence reads: CASSPVLAGAAGELFF. The CDR3 coding sequence is TGTGCCAGCAGCCCTGTACTAGCGGGAGCTGCCGGGGAGCTGTTTTTT.

The chain joins TRBV27 to TRBJ1-6; 9 positions agree with TRBD1. The CDR3 spans 17 residues. V was clipped by 5 bases and J by 6 bases; unmatched bases: 11. Germline V gives CDR1 MNHEY, CDR2 SMNVEV (reference sequence). The CDR3 loop reads CASSKNPPGQGNSPLHF. The CDR3 nucleotides are TGTGCCAGCAGTAAGAACCCCCCGGGACAGGGTAATTCACCCCTCCACTTT.

J is TRBJ1-3 and V is TRBV5-5; TRBD1 agrees at 7 bases. The CDR3 contains 16 residues. The trim removed 0 bases at V and 0 bases at J, leaving 3 bases unmatched. CDR1 is SGHKS, CDR2 YYEKEE, per germline (reference sequence). This CDR3 is CASSLVGTDSGNTIYF. The CDR3 DNA sequence: TGTGCCAGCAGCTTGGTCGGGACAGACTCTGGAAACACCATATATTTT.

The chain combines TRBV4-2 with TRBJ2-3, with TRBD2 matching 9 bases. CDR3 length: 17 residues. Per the germline V gene, CDR1 is LGHNA and CDR2 is YNFKEQ. Losses at the gene ends were 0 bases for V and 6 bases for J; bases not matched to a gene: 10. In DNA, the CDR3 is TGTGCCAGCAGCCAAGAGGCCTTAGCGGGGGATCGGGATACGCAGTATTTT. Residues: CASSQEALAGDRDTQYF.

The chain is built from TRBV5-4 and TRBJ2-3; 9 positions match TRBD2. Per the germline V gene, CDR1 is SGHNT and CDR2 is YYREEE (reference sequence). This CDR3 is 15 amino acids long. The junction had 4 bases not matched to a gene; V was cut back by 0 bases and J by 5 bases. CDR3 DNA sequence: TGTGCCAGCAGCTTGGGTAGCGGGAGTGGAGATACGCAGTATTTT. Translating it yields CASSLGSGSGDTQYF.

The chain carries TRBV7-6 and TRBJ2-1, with no clear D. Trimming took off 2 bases at V and 6 bases at J, with 23 bases between the two ends. There are 18 residues in the CDR3. CDR1 and CDR2 from the germline V gene are SGHVS and FNYEAQ. DNA for the CDR3: TGTGCCAGCAGCTTATCCCCCGAACCTAGAATCGGTGTCAATGAGCAGTTCTTC. Translated: CASSLSPEPRIGVNEQFF.

The CDR3 here is CASSPPRTGMKGYTF. The CDR3 DNA reads as TGTGCCAGCAGCCCCCCACGGACAGGCATGAAGGGCTACACCTTC. The J gene is TRBJ1-2, the V gene TRBV5-4, with 7 bases that match TRBD1. This CDR3 contains 15 residues. The germline CDR1 and CDR2 sequences are SGHNT and YYREEE (reference sequence). J was trimmed by 8 bases and V by 4 bases; bases with no gene match: 14.

This clone was counted between two and nine times. V usage is TRBV3-1 (or the pseudogene TRBV3-2) and J usage is TRBJ2-7; 8 bases agree with TRBD1. The CDR3 loop spans 15 amino acids. Germline CDR1 and CDR2: LGHDT and YNNKEL (reference sequence). J lost 2 bases, V lost 4 bases, and 7 bases had no gene match. The CDR3 bases are TGTGCCAGCAGCCGGGACAGGTTTAGAACCTACGAGCAGTACTTC. Amino acid sequence: CASSRDRFRTYEQYF.

V gene TRBV9 combines with J gene TRBJ1-4; 9 bases fit TRBD1. The V segment lost 4 bases and the J segment 8 bases; nucleotides outside the gene matches: 9. Germline V gene data show CDR1 as SGDLS and CDR2 as YYNGEE. The CDR3 has 15 amino acids. CDR3 nucleotides: TGTGCCAGCAGCCCGACCGGGACAGGGAAAGAAAAACTGTTTTTT. Its protein is CASSPTGTGKEKLFF.

This clone has only one observation. The rearrangement joins TRBV18 to TRBJ2-5; D is unclear. CDR1 KGHSH and CDR2 LQKENI come from the germline V gene. Between the trimmed V and J ends, which lost 2 bases and 1 base, there was a span of 11 bases. The CDR3 is 15 residues long. CDR3 DNA: TGTGCCAGCTCACCAGCCCACCAGGTCCAAGAGACCCAGTACTTC. Translating it yields CASSPAHQVQETQYF.

The chain carries TRBV6-5 and TRBJ1-2, with D tentatively TRBD1 (6 bases). There are 13 residues in the CDR3. Germline loops: CDR1 MNHEY, CDR2 SVGAGI. Between the trimmed V and J ends, which lost 5 bases and 4 bases, there was a span of 11 bases. CDR3 coding DNA: TGTGCCAGCAGTACACGGACAGTCTATGGCTACACCTTC. As protein: CASSTRTVYGYTF.

The V call is TRBV6-5, the J call TRBJ1-2; 7 positions agree with TRBD1. Looked up from germline, CDR1 is MNHEY and CDR2 is SVGAGI. This CDR3 has 14 amino acids. The V segment lost 5 bases and the J segment 4 bases; nucleotides outside the gene matches: 7. The CDR3 spells CASSPGQPVYGYTF. CDR3 bases: TGTGCCAGCAGTCCGGGACAGCCCGTCTATGGCTACACCTTC.

The chain is built from TRBV6-5 and TRBJ1-6; no clear D. This CDR3 has 12 residues. V lost 2 bases to trimming and J lost 7 bases, with 3 bases between them. Germline CDR1 and CDR2: MNHEY and SVGAGI. CDR3 protein: CASSYPNSPLHF. The CDR3 nucleotides read TGTGCCAGCAGTTACCCAAATTCACCCCTCCACTTT.

This clone was observed a single time. The chain links TRBV5-4 to TRBJ1-6; 10 bases align to TRBD1. V gave up 1 base and J gave up 4 bases; unmatched junction bases: 5. CDR1 SGHNT and CDR2 YYREEE come from the germline V gene (reference sequence). The CDR3 extends over 17 amino acids. The CDR3 bases are TGTGCCAGCAGCTTGAAGGGACAGGGGCCGTATAATTCACCCCTCCACTTT. Amino acid sequence: CASSLKGQGPYNSPLHF.

This clone has a handful of counts. The rearrangement uses TRBV30 and TRBJ1-5, with TRBD1 identical over 7 bases. This CDR3 has 16 amino acids. Per the germline V gene, CDR1 is GTSNPN and CDR2 is SVGIG (reference sequence). The J segment lost 1 base and the V segment lost 3 bases, leaving 9 bases of the junction unmatched. The CDR3 DNA is TGTGCCTGGAGCGGGACAGCTAGTCCGAGCAATCAGCCCCAGCATTTT. Encoded protein: CAWSGTASPSNQPQHF.

This clone was seen once. CDR3 amino acids: CSASPPGQGNSPLHF. For the CDR3, the DNA is TGCAGTGCTAGTCCCCCGGGACAGGGGAATTCACCCCTCCACTTT. The chain uses TRBV20-1 and TRBJ1-6, with 10 nucleotides matching TRBD1. There are 15 residues in the CDR3. In germline, CDR1 is DFQATT, CDR2 SNEGSKA (reference sequence). Unmatched junction bases numbered 6, after V lost 3 bases and J lost 7 bases.